Below, 28 T cell receptor beta chains from the same sample are listed, as sequenced in a study of CD8+CD57+ T cells in acquired aplastic anemia. Individuals selected for sequencing had exhibited CD8+CD57+ cell expansion on flow cytometry. The TCR beta profiling, which covered VDJ combination and CDR3 sequence, was carried out using genomic DNA as the template. TCRdb re-called the reads with MiXCR, one entry per CDR3 protein. The sample consists of about 160,000 distinct CDR3 sequences, around half of them appearing once. The sequenced sample consisted of sorted CD4+, CD8+, or CD8+CD57+ T cells (not recorded which) from PBMCs. These receptors were obtained from a human donor with aplastic anemia.

V gene TRBV19 combines with J gene TRBJ1-6; D uncertain. CDR3 length equals 14 residues. The germline V gene encodes CDR1 LNHDA and CDR2 SQIVND (reference sequence). Deletions cut 5 bases from V and 7 bases from J, with 12 bases between. CDR3 region: CASSVNSRNSPLHF. The CDR3 coding sequence is TGTGCCAGTAGTGTTAATTCCAGGAATTCACCCCTCCACTTT.

The chain couples TRBV2 to TRBJ2-1; D is perhaps TRBD2 (5 bases). Per germline, CDR1 SNHLY and CDR2 FYNNEI. The CDR3 length is 14 residues. Trimming cost V 6 bases and J 6 bases, with 15 bases left between them. The CDR3 reads CASSPGNWANEQFF. The DNA of the CDR3 is TGTGCCAGCAGCCCCGGGAACTGGGCCAATGAGCAGTTCTTC.

The genes are TRBV29-1 and TRBJ2-5; possibly TRBD2 for D (5 bases). The CDR3 sequence is 14 residues long. Germline loops: CDR1 SQVTM, CDR2 ANQGSEA. The V end was cut by 8 bases, the J end by 1 base, with 17 bases between. The CDR3 DNA reads TGCAGCCAAGGGAGTTTGGAGCGCCAAGAGACCCAGTACTTC. It codes for CSQGSLERQETQYF.

About this clonotype: A much larger clone lies one base from this, so it may be a read error. The rearrangement joins TRBV7-2 to TRBJ1-1; no clear D gene. CDR3 length equals 14 residues. Germline V CDR1 and CDR2: SGHTA, FQGNSA. CDR3 DNA sequence: TGTGCCAGCAGCTTAGATGTCCGGAACACTGAAGCTTCCTTT. This codes for CASSLDVRNTEASF.

J is TRBJ2-7 and V is TRBV6-1; TRBD1 is a possible D gene (5 bases). Germline V gives CDR1 MNHNS, CDR2 SASEGT. The CDR3 sequence is 15 residues long. Trimming shortened V by 1 base and J by 0 bases, and 10 bases separated the two germline ends. The CDR3 sequence: CASSEGVGLSYEQYF. DNA of the CDR3: TGTGCCAGCAGTGAAGGGGTGGGGCTCTCCTACGAGCAGTACTTC.

The chain couples TRBV2 to TRBJ2-7; TRBD1 matches 7 bases. Germline values: CDR1 SNHLY, CDR2 FYNNEI. The CDR3 loop spans 14 amino acids. The trim removed 6 bases at V and 5 bases at J, leaving 10 bases unmatched. The CDR3 bases are TGTGCCAGCAGAAAGGCCGGGACAGCCCACGAGCAGTACTTC. Its translation is CASRKAGTAHEQYF.

This clonotype was counted many times. The chain has TRBV9 and TRBJ2-1; D not certain. This CDR3 is built from 12 residues. The V end was cut by 0 bases, the J end by 9 bases, with 7 bases between. Germline CDR1 and CDR2: SGDLS and YYNGEE. The CDR3 sequence: CASSVDVGEQFF. The DNA for the CDR3 is TGTGCCAGCAGCGTAGATGTAGGTGAGCAGTTCTTC.

The table lists this clonotype with many counts. CDR3 residues: CASSSAGTGGGEKLFF. The CDR3 region has the DNA TGCGCCAGCAGCTCCGCCGGGACAGGGGGTGGAGAAAAACTGTTTTTT. The V and J genes are TRBV5-1 and TRBJ1-4; 11 bases agree with TRBD1. CDR3 size: 16 residues. J lost 8 bases, V lost 3 bases, and 9 bases had no gene match. Germline CDR1 reads SGHRS; CDR2 reads YFSETQ. The variable domain in full, completed from reference TRBV5-1 and TRBJ1-4, reads KAGVTQTPRYLIKTRGQQVTLSCSPISGHRSVSWYQQTPGQGLQFLFEYFSETQRNKGNFPGRFSGRQFSNSRSEMNVSTLELGDSALYLCASSSAGTGGGEKLFFGSGTQLSVL.

This clonotype was picked up a small number of times. A read error is possible here, since a much larger clone lies one base away. The rearrangement uses TRBV5-1 and TRBJ2-7, with 10 bases fitting TRBD1. The V segment lost 4 bases and the J segment 2 bases; nucleotides outside the gene matches: 12. Germline V gene lookup returns CDR1 SGHRS and CDR2 YFSETQ. This CDR3 region has 17 residues. CDR3 in DNA: TGCGCCAGCAGCCTAAGAAGCGCTGGACAGGGGGCCTACGAGCAGTACGTC. This gives the protein CASSLRSAGQGAYEQYV.

A remark on this clonotype: A much larger clone lies one base from this, so it may be a read error. The chain couples TRBV2 to TRBJ1-2; D perhaps matches TRBD1 (5 bases). The CDR3 spans 13 residues. V was clipped by 5 bases and J by 7 bases, with 14 bases between them. Germline V CDR1 and CDR2: SNHLY, FYNNEI. The CDR3 loop is CASSLTAGTGYTF. The DNA of the CDR3 is TGTGCCAGCAGTTTGACGGCAGGGACTGGCTACACCTTC.

This clonotype was counted a few times. This rearrangement joins TRBV6-1 to TRBJ1-2, with D possibly TRBD1 on 5 matching bases. Deletions cut 8 bases from V and 4 bases from J, with 20 bases between. The CDR3 runs to 15 residues. Germline CDR1 and CDR2: MNHNS and SASEGT. CDR3 residues: CASCPRGRFLYGYTF. The CDR3 bases are TGTGCCAGCTGCCCCCGGGGCAGATTTCTCTATGGCTACACCTTC.

This clonotype was seen ten or more times. The chain recombines TRBV7-9 with TRBJ2-1; the match to TRBD2 covers 7 bases. Trimming cost V 5 bases and J 10 bases; bases outside gene matches: 8. CDR1 is SEHNR, CDR2 FQNEAQ, per germline (reference sequence). The CDR3 runs to 13 residues. CDR3 residues: CASSPPSGGEQFF. Here the CDR3 DNA reads TGTGCCAGCAGCCCCCCTTCCGGGGGGGAGCAGTTCTTC.

V is TRBV11-1 and J is TRBJ2-1; D is possibly TRBD1 (5 bases). From germline, CDR1 is SGHAT and CDR2 FQDESV (reference sequence). Trimming took off 5 bases at V and 0 bases at J, with 20 bases between the two ends. The CDR3 loop spans 18 amino acids. The CDR3 coding sequence is TGTGCCAGCAGCCTCAAAAGGGGTGAGGATAGCTCCTACAATGAGCAGTTCTTC. Its protein product is CASSLKRGEDSSYNEQFF.

V and J are TRBV2 and TRBJ2-1; D unresolved. The CDR3 length is 12 residues. The ends were cut back, 8 bases at V and 10 bases at J, with 15 bases in the middle. Germline V gene sequence: CDR1 SNHLY, CDR2 FYNNEI. CDR3 DNA: TGTGCCAGCGGCCGGACCGGGTTCGAGCAGTTCTTC. Its protein is CASGRTGFEQFF.

This clonotype was counted at least ten times. The chain is built from TRBV5-1 and TRBJ1-4, with D uncertain. The CDR3 runs to 15 residues. Per germline, CDR1 SGHRS and CDR2 YFSETQ. V was shortened by 0 bases and J by 3 bases, with 9 bases between the two germline ends. CDR3 sequence (DNA): TGCGCCAGCAGCTTGGTTCCGGGGTCTAATGAAAAACTGTTTTTT. Its translation is CASSLVPGSNEKLFF.

The chain joins TRBV29-1 to TRBJ1-2; D remains unclear. The CDR3 runs to 12 residues. CDR1 and CDR2 (germline): SQVTM, ANQGSEA. Trimming shortened V by 2 bases and J by 6 bases, and 10 bases separated the two germline ends. CDR3 protein: CSVEKGPDGYTF. The CDR3 DNA reads as TGCAGCGTTGAAAAGGGCCCGGATGGCTACACCTTC.

The V gene is TRBV20-1, the J gene TRBJ2-4; D is uncertain. Per germline, CDR1 DFQATT and CDR2 SNEGSKA (reference sequence). This CDR3 comprises 13 residues. The ends were cut back, 6 bases at V and 7 bases at J, with 16 bases in the middle. The CDR3 is CSALTNSWNIQYF. Written as DNA, the CDR3 is TGCAGTGCGCTCACGAATAGTTGGAACATTCAGTACTTC.

This clonotype was detected a few times. DNA for the CDR3: TGTGCCAGCAGCTTAGAGGGTGGGGGAGGCTACGAGCAGTACTTC. Its protein is CASSLEGGGGYEQYF. The genes are TRBV7-9 and TRBJ2-7, with D possibly being TRBD2 (6 bases). Germline CDR1 and CDR2: SEHNR and FQNEAQ (reference sequence). The CDR3 has 15 residues. Trimming took 1 base from V and 3 from J, leaving 13 bases between them.

A word on this clonotype: This may stem from a read error, because a much larger clone lies one nucleotide away. The V call is TRBV10-3, the J call TRBJ1-1; a possible D gene is TRBD1 (5 bases). CDR3 size: 14 residues. Trimming took 5 bases from V and 2 from J, leaving 12 bases between them. Germline V CDR1 and CDR2: ENHRY, SYGVKD. CDR3 in amino acids: CAISYNGANTEAFF. The CDR3 coding sequence is TGTGCCATCAGTTACAATGGGGCAAACACTGAAGCTTTCTTT.

This sequence joins TRBV3-1 and TRBJ1-6, with D uncertain. The length of the CDR3 is 16 residues. Deletions cut 3 bases from V and 7 bases from J, with 16 bases between. CDR1 and CDR2 from the germline V gene are LGHDT and YNNKEL (reference sequence). The CDR3 bases are TGTGCCAGCAGCCAGGATTTCCGCGGGCGGAATTCACCCCTCCACTTT. It translates to CASSQDFRGRNSPLHF.

This clonotype was observed at least ten times. The chain couples TRBV2 to TRBJ2-1, with 9 bases aligning to TRBD1. With V trimmed by 3 bases and J by 3 bases, 3 bases remained unmatched. The germline gives CDR1 SNHLY, CDR2 FYNNEI. The CDR3 has 15 residues. The CDR3 nucleotides are TGTGCCAGCAGTGATGGGACAGGGAGCTACAATGAGCAGTTCTTC. This codes for CASSDGTGSYNEQFF.

This clonotype was recorded many times. A read error may account for a junction end that differs from germline. V gene TRBV19 combines with J gene TRBJ2-3; TRBD2 aligns across 9 bases. Germline CDR1 LNHDA, CDR2 SQIVND (reference sequence). The CDR3 consists of 15 residues. The CDR3 region has the DNA TGTGCCAGTAGTTCGACTAGCGGAAGCACAGATACACAGTATTTT. Its protein product is CASSSTSGSTDTQYF.

The V and J genes are TRBV11-1 and TRBJ1-2; TRBD1 agrees at 12 bases. Losses at the gene ends were 5 bases for V and 3 bases for J; bases not matched to a gene: 13. Looked up from germline, CDR1 is SGHAT and CDR2 is FQDESV (reference sequence). There are 18 residues in the CDR3. CDR3 sequence: CASSPFEVGTGGDYGYTF. The CDR3, as DNA: TGTGCCAGCAGCCCTTTTGAGGTAGGGACAGGGGGCGACTATGGCTACACCTTC.

The chain combines TRBV20-1 with TRBJ2-7; 10 bases agree with TRBD2. This CDR3 has 13 amino acids. CDR1 is DFQATT and CDR2 is SNEGSKA in the germline V gene (reference sequence). V dropped 3 bases and J dropped 4; count of bases not matched to a gene: 3. CDR3 sequence reads: CSASASGGYEQYF. CDR3 DNA: TGCAGTGCTAGTGCTAGCGGGGGATACGAGCAGTACTTC.

The J gene is TRBJ1-2, the V gene TRBV15; 9 bases are a match to TRBD1. The CDR3 extends over 15 amino acids. Trimming cost V 2 bases and J 7 bases; bases outside gene matches: 8. Germline V lookup: CDR1 LNHNV, CDR2 YYDKDF (reference sequence). The CDR3 protein is CATSRPGQGRSGYTF. The CDR3 DNA sequence: TGTGCCACCAGCAGACCTGGACAGGGGAGGTCTGGCTACACCTTC.

This rearrangement joins TRBV10-1 to TRBJ2-7, with D unresolved. The CDR3 runs 13 residues. The V end was cut by 2 bases, the J end by 6 bases, with 11 bases between. Per the germline V gene, CDR1 is WNHNN and CDR2 is SYGVQD (reference sequence). The CDR3 bases are TGCGCCAGCAGTGAGGTCCCTTTGGGCGAGCAGTACTTC. It is translated as CASSEVPLGEQYF.

About this clonotype itself: This could be a read error, since a much larger clone is one nucleotide away. CDR3 loop: CASSLGPWNGNTIYF. As DNA, the CDR3 is TGTGCCAGCAGCTTGGGGCCTTGGAATGGAAACACCATATATTTT. The chain couples TRBV7-9 to TRBJ1-3; possibly TRBD1 for D (5 bases). The germline V and J ends were trimmed by 3 bases and 3 bases, with 12 bases remaining between them. Germline CDR1 SEHNR, CDR2 FQNEAQ (reference sequence). The CDR3 extends over 15 amino acids.

The gene calls are TRBV10-3 and TRBJ1-1, with D possibly TRBD1 on 6 matching bases. The CDR3 length is 15 residues. V was trimmed by 11 bases and J by 2 bases, leaving 21 bases between them. Per the germline V gene, CDR1 is ENHRY and CDR2 is SYGVKD. CDR3 sequence (DNA): TGTGCCGCCACCGGGACACTAGGGAGTAACACTGAAGCTTTCTTT. This gives the protein CAATGTLGSNTEAFF.